The 14 T cell receptor beta chains below come from one sample, sequenced in a study of metastatic and nonmetastatic thyroid tumors. TCRdb redid the clone calls on the PCR reads using MiXCR. Among approximately 90,000 clones listed, roughly 8.6% were seen once. The entire patient cohort was treatment-naive prior to thyroid surgery. Sequencing was performed on blood. These receptor sequences come from a female donor with papillary thyroid cancer or a benign thyroid nodule (not recorded which). Some clones in this sample may be carry-over from other donors' samples.

This clone was seen repeatedly, ten times or more. This rearrangement joins TRBV7-3 to TRBJ2-6, with TRBD1 matching 8 bases. V was pared by 5 bases and J by 2 bases, with 5 bases of the junction left unmatched. This CDR3 has 16 residues. Per the germline V gene, CDR1 is SGHTA and CDR2 is FQGTGA. The CDR3 DNA reads TGTGCCAGCAGCCCTCCAGGGGGCCCTGGGGCCAACGTCCTGACTTTC. Translation gives CASSPPGGPGANVLTF.

The chain couples TRBV2 to TRBJ1-2; 8 bases are a match to TRBD1. The germline gives CDR1 SNHLY, CDR2 FYNNEI. The CDR3 is made up of 15 amino acids. Trimming removed 0 bases from V and 6 bases from J; junction bases left unmatched: 6. The CDR3 loop is CASSEATAGGDGYTF. The CDR3, as DNA: TGTGCCAGCAGTGAAGCCACGGCAGGGGGCGATGGCTACACCTTC.

About this clone: A single base separates this from a much larger clone, so it may be a read error. This sequence joins TRBV11-2 and TRBJ2-1, with 8 nucleotides matching TRBD1. This CDR3 is 15 amino acids long. Germline CDR1 reads SGHAT; CDR2 reads FQNNGV. V was clipped by 4 bases and J by 10 bases; unmatched bases: 12. The CDR3 nucleotides read TGTGCCAGCAGCTCTCCCGGGACAGGTTGCGACGAGCAGTTCTTC. It translates to CASSSPGTGCDEQFF. The full variable domain, in which reference TRBV11-2 and TRBJ2-1 provide the parts outside the CDR3, is EAGVAQSPRYKIIEKRQSVAFWCNPISGHATLYWYQQILGQGPKLLIQFQNNGVVDDSQLPKDRFSAERLKGVDSTLKIQPAKLEDSAVYLCASSSPGTGCDEQFFGPGTRLTVL.

This clone was recorded a few times. The V call is TRBV6-1, the J call TRBJ2-7; no definite D call. CDR1 and CDR2 (germline): MNHNS, SASEGT. The CDR3 sequence is 14 residues long. Trimming stripped 5 bases from V and 6 bases from J, with 17 bases between. The DNA for the CDR3 is TGTGCCAGCAGTACCGGACCTGCCCTCGTCGAGCAGTACTTC. Translation: CASSTGPALVEQYF.

This clone was counted many times. This rearrangement joins TRBV6-1 to TRBJ1-6; 7 bases line up with TRBD1. Trimming took 5 bases from V and 10 from J; bases not matched to a gene: 11. The germline V gene has CDR1 MNHNS and CDR2 SASEGT. CDR3 length: 15 amino acids. CDR3 in amino acids: CASSPTQGRQSPLHF. CDR3 bases: TGTGCCAGCAGTCCCACACAGGGGCGGCAATCACCCCTCCACTTT.

This clone was recorded many times. This chain joins TRBV19 and TRBJ2-5, with TRBD2 matching 7 bases. After removal of 10 bases from V and 5 bases from J, the junction contained 4 bases not matched to a gene. The CDR3 consists of 11 residues. CDR1 and CDR2 from the germline V gene are LNHDA and SQIVND (reference sequence). The CDR3 nucleotides are TGTGCCACTAGCGGTTACGAGACCCAGTACTTC. Residues: CATSGYETQYF.

This clone occurred a few times. Being one base from a much bigger clone, this may be a read error. The chain uses TRBV7-2 and TRBJ1-4; D ambiguous. This CDR3 is built from 12 residues. The germline gives CDR1 SGHTA, CDR2 FQGNSA. Trimming took off 7 bases at V and 6 bases at J, with 9 bases between the two ends. As DNA, the CDR3 is TGTGCCAGCACCGAGGTGTATGAAAAACTGTTTTTT. This gives the protein CASTEVYEKLFF.

This clone was found many times. This sequence joins TRBV12-5 and TRBJ1-3; D gene unclear. CDR1 is LGHNT, CDR2 FRNRAP, per germline. The CDR3 spans 15 residues. V was pared by 2 bases and J by 0 bases, with 8 bases between. Written as DNA, the CDR3 is TGTGCTAGTGGTTTGCGGAGTTACTCTGGAAACACCATATATTTT. This codes for CASGLRSYSGNTIYF.

This clone appeared many times. The chain employs TRBV11-1 and TRBJ2-2; no definite D call. Germline V gene data show CDR1 as SGHAT and CDR2 as FQDESV (reference sequence). The CDR3 covers 14 residues. With 2 bases removed from V and 5 bases from J, the gap between germline ends came to 9 bases. The CDR3 DNA reads as TGTGCCAGCAGCTTAAGGGTCAGGACCGGGGAGCTGTTTTTT. Protein product: CASSLRVRTGELFF.

Regarding this clone: This may arise from a read error, as a much more abundant clone is one base away. J is TRBJ2-5 and V is TRBV28, with TRBD1 as a possible D gene (5 bases). CDR1 is MDHEN, CDR2 SYDVKM, per germline. This CDR3 spans 12 amino acids. Trimming cost V 7 bases and J 6 bases, with 12 bases left between them. The CDR3 DNA reads TGTGCCAGCACGACAGTGTCGAAGACCCAGTACTTC. The encoded protein is CASTTVSKTQYF.

The table lists this clone with many counts. The chain is built from TRBV11-2 and TRBJ2-1, with D possibly matching TRBD2 (7 bases). The V end was cut by 5 bases, the J end by 7 bases, with 18 bases between. The CDR3 contains 15 residues. Germline CDR1 is SGHAT and CDR2 is FQNNGV. The CDR3 coding sequence is TGTGCCAGCAGCCCTAGGTGGGGGGGGGCAAATGAGCAGTTCTTC. Translated, it gives CASSPRWGGANEQFF.

This clone came up many times. This chain joins TRBV5-1 and TRBJ2-2; D perhaps matches TRBD1 (5 bases). This CDR3 region has 19 residues. V was trimmed by 2 bases and J by 6 bases, leaving 26 bases between them. The germline V gene has CDR1 SGHRS and CDR2 YFSETQ. This CDR3 is CASSLGVLTSSIGAGELFF. CDR3 nucleotide sequence: TGCGCCAGCAGCTTAGGGGTCCTCACCTCCTCAATTGGCGCCGGGGAGCTGTTTTTT.

The table lists this clone with many counts. V gene TRBV20-1 combines with J gene TRBJ1-5; 7 positions agree with TRBD1. Trimming took 6 bases from V and 0 from J; bases not matched to a gene: 5. This CDR3 contains 14 residues. CDR1 and CDR2 (germline): DFQATT, SNEGSKA (reference sequence). The CDR3 protein is CSAWDSHSNQPQHF. The CDR3 DNA reads TGCAGTGCCTGGGACAGTCATAGCAATCAGCCCCAGCATTTT.

This clone was found many times. In DNA, the CDR3 is TGCGCCAGCAGCCCAGGACTAGCGAATTACAATGAGCAGTTCTTC. It yields the protein CASSPGLANYNEQFF. The rearrangement joins TRBV5-1 to TRBJ2-1; 9 bases fit TRBD2. The CDR3 runs 15 residues. Germline V CDR1 and CDR2: SGHRS, YFSETQ. The ends lost 4 bases at V and 4 bases at J; junction bases unmatched: 6.